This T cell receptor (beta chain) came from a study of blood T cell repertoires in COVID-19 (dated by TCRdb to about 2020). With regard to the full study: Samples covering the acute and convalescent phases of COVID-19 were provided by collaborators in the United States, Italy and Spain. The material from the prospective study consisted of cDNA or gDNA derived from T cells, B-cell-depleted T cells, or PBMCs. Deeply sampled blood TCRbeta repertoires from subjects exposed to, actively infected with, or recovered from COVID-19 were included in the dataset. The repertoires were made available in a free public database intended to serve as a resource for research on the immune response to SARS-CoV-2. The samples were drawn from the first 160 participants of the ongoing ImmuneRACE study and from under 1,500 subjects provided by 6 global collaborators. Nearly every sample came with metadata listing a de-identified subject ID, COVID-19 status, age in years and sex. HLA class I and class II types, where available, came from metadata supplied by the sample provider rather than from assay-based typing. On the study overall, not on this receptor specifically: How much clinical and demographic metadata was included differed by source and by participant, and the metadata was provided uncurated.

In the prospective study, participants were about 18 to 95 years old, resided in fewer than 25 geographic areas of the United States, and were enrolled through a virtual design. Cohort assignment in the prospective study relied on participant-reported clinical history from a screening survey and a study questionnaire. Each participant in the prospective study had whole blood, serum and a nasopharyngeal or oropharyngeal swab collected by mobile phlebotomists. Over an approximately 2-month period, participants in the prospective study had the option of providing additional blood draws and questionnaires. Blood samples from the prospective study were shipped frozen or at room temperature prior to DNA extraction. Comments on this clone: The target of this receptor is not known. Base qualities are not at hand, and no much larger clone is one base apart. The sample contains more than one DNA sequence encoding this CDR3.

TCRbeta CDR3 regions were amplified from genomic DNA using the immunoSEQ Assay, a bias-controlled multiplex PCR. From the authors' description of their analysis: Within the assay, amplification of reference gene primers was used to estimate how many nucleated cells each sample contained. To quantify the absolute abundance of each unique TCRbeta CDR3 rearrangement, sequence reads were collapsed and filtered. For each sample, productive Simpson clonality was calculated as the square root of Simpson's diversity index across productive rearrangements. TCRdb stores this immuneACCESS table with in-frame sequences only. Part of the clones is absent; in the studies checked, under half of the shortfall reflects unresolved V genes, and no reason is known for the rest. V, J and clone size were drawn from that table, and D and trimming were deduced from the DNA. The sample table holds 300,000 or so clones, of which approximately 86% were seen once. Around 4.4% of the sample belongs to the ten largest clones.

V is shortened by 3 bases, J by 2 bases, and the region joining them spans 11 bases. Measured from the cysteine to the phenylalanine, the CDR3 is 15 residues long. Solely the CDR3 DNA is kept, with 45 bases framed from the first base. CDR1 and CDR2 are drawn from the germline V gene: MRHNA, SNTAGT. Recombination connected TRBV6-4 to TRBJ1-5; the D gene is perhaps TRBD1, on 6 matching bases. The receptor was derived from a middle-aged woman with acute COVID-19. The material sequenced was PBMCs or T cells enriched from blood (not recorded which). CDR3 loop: CASSESAGGNQPQHF. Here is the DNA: TGTGCCAGCAGTGAATCGGCAGGGGGCAATCAGCCCCAGCATTTT.